The 21 T cell receptor beta chains given below trace back to one sample, sequenced in a study of control samples from healthy donors and cancer patients. Clones were sequenced by immunoSEQ multiplex PCR, and TCRdb holds only the in-frame ones, with some missing. The table records 160,000 or so clones, over 90% of them present only once. Sequencing input: blood. The origin of the receptors is a woman aged 25 to 39 in good health.

The chain is built from TRBV30 and TRBJ1-1, with D possibly TRBD1 on 5 matching bases. Trimming cost V 5 bases and J 5 bases, with 15 bases left between them. Germline CDR1 and CDR2: GTSNPN and SVGIG (reference sequence). The CDR3 length is 13 residues. CDR3 residues: CAWERGAGTEAFF. The CDR3, as DNA: TGTGCCTGGGAAAGAGGGGCCGGGACTGAAGCTTTCTTT.

The J gene is TRBJ2-7, the V gene TRBV9; no definite D call. The CDR3 runs 15 residues. Deletions cut 3 bases from V and 3 bases from J, with 16 bases between. CDR1 SGDLS and CDR2 YYNGEE come from the germline V gene. The CDR3, as DNA: TGTGCCAGCAGCGCCCGACAAGGAAGAAACTACGAGCAGTACTTC. Translation gives CASSARQGRNYEQYF.

The chain has TRBV15 and TRBJ2-2; a possible D gene is TRBD2 (6 bases). Germline CDR1 and CDR2: LNHNV and YYDKDF (reference sequence). The CDR3 is 17 residues long. Trimming cost V 0 bases and J 0 bases, with 11 bases left between them. The CDR3, as DNA: TGTGCCACCAGCAGAGATCTTTCGGGGGCGAACACCGGGGAGCTGTTTTTT. It translates to CATSRDLSGANTGELFF.

This clone was seen a single time. The V call is TRBV28, the J call TRBJ2-7; possible D gene TRBD1, 5 bases. CDR3 length: 14 amino acids. The V end was cut by 1 base, the J end by 6 bases, with 13 bases between. Germline V CDR1 and CDR2: MDHEN, SYDVKM. CDR3 coding DNA: TGTGCCAGCAGTTTATTTCGCAGGGCCCTCGAGCAGTACTTC. This sequence encodes CASSLFRRALEQYF.

The chain combines TRBV9 with TRBJ1-1; D gene unclear. Germline CDR1 SGDLS, CDR2 YYNGEE. V was cut by 3 bases and J by 0 bases, with 12 bases left in between. The CDR3 is 15 amino acids. The CDR3 nucleotides read TGTGCCAGCAGCGAAAACCCGTGGGTGAACACTGAAGCTTTCTTT. Translation gives CASSENPWVNTEAFF.

This sequence joins TRBV11-3 and TRBJ2-1; TRBD2 agrees at 12 bases. The CDR3 consists of 16 residues. V dropped 2 bases and J dropped 7; count of bases not matched to a gene: 6. Germline V gene data show CDR1 as SGHNT and CDR2 as YENEEA. The CDR3 bases are TGTGCCAGCAGCTTACAACTAGCGGGAGGAGGGAATGAGCAGTTCTTC. It specifies CASSLQLAGGGNEQFF.

This chain uses TRBV4-2 with TRBJ2-3, with TRBD2 identical over 8 bases. CDR1 LGHNA and CDR2 YNFKEQ come from the germline V gene. The CDR3 spans 17 residues. V trimming: 3 bases; J trimming: 0 bases; junction bases outside the gene matches: 8. CDR3: CASSQTTSGASTDTQYF. CDR3 sequence (DNA): TGTGCCAGCAGCCAGACTACTAGCGGAGCTAGCACAGATACGCAGTATTTT.

This chain connects TRBV30 to TRBJ2-1; tentative D call: TRBD1 (6 bases). CDR3 length equals 12 residues. Trimming cost V 8 bases and J 8 bases, with 16 bases left between them. Germline V gene lookup returns CDR1 GTSNPN and CDR2 SVGIG (reference sequence). CDR3 sequence (DNA): TGTGCCGGCAACTCAGGGGTCCATGAGCAGTTCTTC. Its protein is CAGNSGVHEQFF.

The chain employs TRBV5-1 and TRBJ2-4, with D hard to call. This CDR3 region has 12 residues. Trimming stripped 4 bases from V and 12 bases from J, with 14 bases between. Germline V lookup: CDR1 SGHRS, CDR2 YFSETQ. DNA for the CDR3: TGCGCCAGCAGCAAAAGTTTTGATACTCAGTACTTC. As protein: CASSKSFDTQYF.

The chain joins TRBV4-1 to TRBJ1-4; 10 nucleotides align to TRBD1. The germline gives CDR1 MGHRA, CDR2 YSYEKL. CDR3 length equals 20 residues. The V segment lost 2 bases and the J segment 0 bases; nucleotides outside the gene matches: 12. The CDR3 DNA follows: TGCGCCAGCAGCCAAACCCCGGGACAGGGGTTCGGAGCAACTAATGAAAAACTGTTTTTT. It specifies CASSQTPGQGFGATNEKLFF.

The chain carries TRBV11-2 and TRBJ2-2; D may match TRBD1 or TRBD2 (5 bases each). The V and J ends lost 0 bases and 5 bases respectively, with 22 bases between them. Germline loops: CDR1 SGHAT, CDR2 FQNNGV. There are 19 residues in the CDR3. The CDR3 protein is CASSLEGPGSNWGTGELFF. The CDR3 DNA sequence: TGTGCCAGCAGCTTAGAGGGTCCAGGGAGTAACTGGGGGACCGGGGAGCTGTTTTTT.

V usage is TRBV7-8 and J usage is TRBJ2-6, with 11 bases that match TRBD2. CDR1 and CDR2 from the germline V gene are SGHVS and FQNEAQ. This CDR3 is 19 amino acids long. Unmatched junction bases numbered 7, after V lost 0 bases and J lost 3 bases. CDR3 amino acids: CASSLAPLAGGDGANVLTF. CDR3 in DNA: TGTGCCAGCAGCTTAGCGCCCCTAGCGGGAGGTGATGGGGCCAACGTCCTGACTTTC.

The V call is TRBV4-1, the J call TRBJ2-1, with D perhaps being TRBD1 or TRBD2 (5 bases each). V was shortened by 1 base and J by 8 bases, with 15 bases between the two germline ends. This CDR3 comprises 15 residues. Germline CDR1 reads MGHRA; CDR2 reads YSYEKL. The CDR3 protein is CASSQGGGRGHEQFF. The DNA of the CDR3 is TGCGCCAGCAGCCAAGGGGGCGGGCGCGGGCATGAGCAGTTCTTC.

This clone showed up just once. This chain connects TRBV11-2 to TRBJ2-7; D may be TRBD2 (6 bases). This CDR3 is 14 amino acids long. CDR1 SGHAT and CDR2 FQNNGV come from the germline V gene. V was shortened by 1 base and J by 4 bases, with 11 bases between the two germline ends. CDR3 nucleotide sequence: TGTGCCAGCAGCTTAGGGGTAGGGAGGTACGAGCAGTACTTC. It translates to CASSLGVGRYEQYF. Full variable domain (outside the CDR3, taken from reference TRBV11-2 and TRBJ2-7): EAGVAQSPRYKIIEKRQSVAFWCNPISGHATLYWYQQILGQGPKLLIQFQNNGVVDDSQLPKDRFSAERLKGVDSTLKIQPAKLEDSAVYLCASSLGVGRYEQYFGPGTRLTVT.

This clone was seen just once. The V gene is TRBV11-1, the J gene TRBJ2-1; 16 bases align to TRBD2. Losses at the gene ends were 5 bases for V and 8 bases for J; bases not matched to a gene: 6. The CDR3 is 16 amino acids. The V gene's germline CDR1 is SGHAT and CDR2 FQDESV (reference sequence). CDR3 sequence (DNA): TGTGCCAGCAGCCCAGGGACTAGCGGGAGGGCCCATGAGCAGTTCTTC. The encoded protein is CASSPGTSGRAHEQFF.

The V call is TRBV5-5, the J call TRBJ2-7, with D possibly called TRBD1 or TRBD2 (5 bases each). V was trimmed by 4 bases and J by 7 bases, leaving 24 bases between them. Looked up from germline, CDR1 is SGHKS and CDR2 is YYEKEE (reference sequence). This CDR3 has 16 amino acids. CDR3 DNA: TGTGCCAGCAGCCCTCGGGGCGAGTACGTGATAGAGGAGCAGTACTTC. This encodes CASSPRGEYVIEEQYF.

This chain connects TRBV7-9 to TRBJ1-5; unclear D gene. V was shortened by 5 bases and J by 3 bases, with 11 bases between the two germline ends. The CDR3 covers 14 residues. Germline V gene data show CDR1 as SEHNR and CDR2 as FQNEAQ (reference sequence). CDR3 loop: CASSISQVNQPQHF. CDR3 DNA: TGTGCCAGCAGCATCAGTCAGGTCAATCAGCCCCAGCATTTT.

The rearrangement links TRBV2 to TRBJ2-1; 12 bases match TRBD2. The CDR3 extends over 16 amino acids. Germline CDR1 reads SNHLY; CDR2 reads FYNNEI. Unmatched junction bases numbered 12, after V lost 7 bases and J lost 8 bases. The CDR3 DNA reads TGTGCCAGCACAAAACTAGCGGGGGGAATTAGCCATGAGCAGTTCTTC. Protein product: CASTKLAGGISHEQFF.

Here the CDR3 DNA reads TGCGCCAGCAGTGAGTGGGGCCTGTTAGCGGGAGGGCCCGAGACCCAGTACTTC. This encodes CASSEWGLLAGGPETQYF. This chain links TRBV10-2 with TRBJ2-5; TRBD2 aligns across 11 bases. Germline CDR1 and CDR2: WSHSY and SAAADI. This CDR3 region has 18 residues. V gave up 1 base and J gave up 5 bases; unmatched junction bases: 12.

The CDR3 bases are TGTGCCAGCAGTGATTGGATGCCGAACACTGAAGCTTTCTTT. It yields the protein CASSDWMPNTEAFF. This chain links TRBV6-2 or TRBV6-3 with TRBJ1-1; D gene ambiguous. CDR1 MNHEY and CDR2 SVGEGT come from the germline V gene. The CDR3 loop spans 14 amino acids. Trimming removed 5 bases from V and 1 base from J, with 11 bases in between.

CDR3 amino acids: CASSTRGGHRESPLHF. DNA of the CDR3: TGTGCCAGTAGTACTCGAGGGGGACACAGGGAATCACCCCTCCACTTT. J is TRBJ1-6 and V is TRBV19; the D gene is possibly TRBD1 (6 bases). V was cut by 4 bases and J by 10 bases, with 20 bases left in between. This CDR3 has 16 amino acids. Germline-derived CDR1 and CDR2 are LNHDA and SQIVND (reference sequence).